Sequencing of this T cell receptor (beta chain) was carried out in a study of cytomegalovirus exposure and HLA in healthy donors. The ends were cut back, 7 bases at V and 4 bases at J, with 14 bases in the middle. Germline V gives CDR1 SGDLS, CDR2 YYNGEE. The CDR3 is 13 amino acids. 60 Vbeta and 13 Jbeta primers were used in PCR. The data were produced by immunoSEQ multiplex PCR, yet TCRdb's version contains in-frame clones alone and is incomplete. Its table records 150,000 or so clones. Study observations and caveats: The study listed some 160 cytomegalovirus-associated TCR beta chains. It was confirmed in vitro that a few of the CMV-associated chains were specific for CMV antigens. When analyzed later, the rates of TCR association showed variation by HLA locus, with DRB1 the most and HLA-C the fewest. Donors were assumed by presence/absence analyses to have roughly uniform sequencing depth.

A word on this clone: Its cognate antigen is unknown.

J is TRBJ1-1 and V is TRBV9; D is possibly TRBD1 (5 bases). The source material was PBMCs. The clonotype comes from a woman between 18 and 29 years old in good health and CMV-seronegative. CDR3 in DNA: TGTGCCAGCGGACGGGGGGTTGGCACTGAAGCTTTCTTT. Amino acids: CASGRGVGTEAFF. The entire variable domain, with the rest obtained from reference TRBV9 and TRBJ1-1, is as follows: DSGVTQTPKHLITATGQRVTLRCSPRSGDLSVYWYQQSLDQGLQFLIQYYNGEERAKGNILERFSAQQFPDLHSELNLSSLELGDSALYFCASGRGVGTEAFFGQGTRLTVV.